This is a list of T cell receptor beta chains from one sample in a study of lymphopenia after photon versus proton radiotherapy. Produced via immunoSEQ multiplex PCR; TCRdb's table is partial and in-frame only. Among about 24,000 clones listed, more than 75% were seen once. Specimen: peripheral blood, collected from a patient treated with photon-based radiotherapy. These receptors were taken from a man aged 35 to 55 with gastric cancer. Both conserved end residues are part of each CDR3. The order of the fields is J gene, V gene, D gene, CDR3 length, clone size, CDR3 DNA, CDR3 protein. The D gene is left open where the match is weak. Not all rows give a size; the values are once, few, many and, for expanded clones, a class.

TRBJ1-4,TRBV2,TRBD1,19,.,TGTGCCAGCAGATACCCCGGGACAGGGGGACGTATCCACAATGAAAAACTGTTTTTT,CASRYPGTGGRIHNEKLFF
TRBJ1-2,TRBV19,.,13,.,TGTGCCAGTAGTATAAGGGGAAGGGATGGCTACACCTTC,CASSIRGRDGYTF
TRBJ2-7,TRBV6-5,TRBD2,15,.,TGTGCCAGCAGGACGACTAGCGGGAGGATCTACGAGCAGTACTTC,CASRTTSGRIYEQYF
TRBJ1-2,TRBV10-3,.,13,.,TGTGCCATCAGTGAGTCGGGCAGGGTGGGCTACACCTTC,CAISESGRVGYTF
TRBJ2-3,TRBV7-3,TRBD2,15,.,TGTGCCAGCAGCTCCCGCGGGGGGGCGAAAGATACGCAGTATTTT,CASSSRGGAKDTQYF
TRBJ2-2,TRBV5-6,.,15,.,TGTGCCAGCAGCTTGTTGGGGATTAACACCGGGGAGCTGTTTTTT,CASSLLGINTGELFF
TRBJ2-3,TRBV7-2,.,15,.,TGTGCCAGCAGCCCCGGTGGGGGGCCCACAGATACGCAGTATTTT,CASSPGGGPTDTQYF
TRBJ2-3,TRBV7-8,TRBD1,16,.,TGTGCCAGCAGCCCGCCGGGACAGGGCACCGCAGATACGCAGTATTTT,CASSPPGQGTADTQYF
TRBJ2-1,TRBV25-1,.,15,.,TGTGCCAGCAGTGAATCAGGGTTCTCCTACAATGAGCAGTTCTTC,CASSESGFSYNEQFF
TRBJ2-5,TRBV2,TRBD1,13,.,TGTGCCAGCACCGAGGGGGCCCAAGAGACCCAGTACTTC,CASTEGAQETQYF
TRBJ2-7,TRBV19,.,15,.,TGTGCCAGTAGTATAGGGAGACAGAACTCCTACGAGCAGTACTTC,CASSIGRQNSYEQYF
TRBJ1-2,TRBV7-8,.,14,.,TGTGCCAGCAGCCTACGGGCCGCGGGGGATCGCTACACCTTC,CASSLRAAGDRYTF
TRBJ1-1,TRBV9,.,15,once,TGTGCCAGCAGCGTAGCCCCCAGCAGGAACACTGAAGCTTTCTTT,CASSVAPSRNTEAFF
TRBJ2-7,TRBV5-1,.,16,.,TGCGCCAGCAGCTTGGCCCCGGAACAGGGACTCTACGAGCAGTACTTC,CASSLAPEQGLYEQYF
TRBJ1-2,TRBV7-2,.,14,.,TGTGCCAGCAGCTTAGACCGAGGGGCAGATGGCTACACCTTC,CASSLDRGADGYTF
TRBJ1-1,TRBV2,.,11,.,TGTGCCAGCTCTCAGAGTGACGAAGCTTTCTTT,CASSQSDEAFF
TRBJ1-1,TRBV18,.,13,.,TGTGCCAGCTCACCCCAGGGATACACTGAAGCTTTCTTT,CASSPQGYTEAFF
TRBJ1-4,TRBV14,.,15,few,TGTGCCAGCAGCCAAAAACAGGGTGCTGGTGAAAAACTGTTTTTT,CASSQKQGAGEKLFF
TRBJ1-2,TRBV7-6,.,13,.,TGTGCCAGCAGCCCCCGGGACACCTATGGCTACACCTTC,CASSPRDTYGYTF
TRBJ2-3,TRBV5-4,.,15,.,TGTGCCAGCAGCTTGGATGCTAGCGTAACAGATACGCAGTATTTT,CASSLDASVTDTQYF
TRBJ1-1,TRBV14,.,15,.,TGTGCCAGCAGCCAAGAAGGACAACGGCGAACTGAAGCTTTCTTT,CASSQEGQRRTEAFF
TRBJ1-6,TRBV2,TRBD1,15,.,TGTGCCAGCAGTGAAGCCCGGACAGGGAATTCACCCCTCCACTTT,CASSEARTGNSPLHF
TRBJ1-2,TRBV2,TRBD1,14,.,TGTGCCACATTACAGGGGCGTTGGAACTATGGCTACACCTTC,CATLQGRWNYGYTF
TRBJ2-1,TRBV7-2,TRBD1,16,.,TGTGCCAGCAGCCTCCAGTCAGGACAGGTACACAATGAGCAGTTCTTC,CASSLQSGQVHNEQFF
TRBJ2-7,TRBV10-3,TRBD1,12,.,TGTGCCATCGGGACAGCACCCTACGAGCAGTACTTC,CAIGTAPYEQYF
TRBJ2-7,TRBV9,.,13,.,TGTGCCAGCAGCGCTTTGGCGGTCTACGAGCAGTACTTC,CASSALAVYEQYF